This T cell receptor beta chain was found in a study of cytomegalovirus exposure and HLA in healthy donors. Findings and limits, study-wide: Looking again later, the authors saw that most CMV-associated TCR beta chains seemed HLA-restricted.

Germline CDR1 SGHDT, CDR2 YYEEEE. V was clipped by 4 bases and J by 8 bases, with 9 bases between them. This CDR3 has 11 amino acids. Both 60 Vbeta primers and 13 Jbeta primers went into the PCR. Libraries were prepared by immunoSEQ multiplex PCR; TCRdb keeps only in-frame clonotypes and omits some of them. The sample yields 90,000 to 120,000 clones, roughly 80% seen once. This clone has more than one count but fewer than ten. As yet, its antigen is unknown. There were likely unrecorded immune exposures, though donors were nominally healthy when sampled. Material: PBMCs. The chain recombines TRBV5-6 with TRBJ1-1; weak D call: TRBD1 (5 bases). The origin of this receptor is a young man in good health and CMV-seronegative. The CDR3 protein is CASSHAGEAFF. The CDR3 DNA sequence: TGTGCCAGCAGCCACGCAGGGGAAGCTTTCTTT.